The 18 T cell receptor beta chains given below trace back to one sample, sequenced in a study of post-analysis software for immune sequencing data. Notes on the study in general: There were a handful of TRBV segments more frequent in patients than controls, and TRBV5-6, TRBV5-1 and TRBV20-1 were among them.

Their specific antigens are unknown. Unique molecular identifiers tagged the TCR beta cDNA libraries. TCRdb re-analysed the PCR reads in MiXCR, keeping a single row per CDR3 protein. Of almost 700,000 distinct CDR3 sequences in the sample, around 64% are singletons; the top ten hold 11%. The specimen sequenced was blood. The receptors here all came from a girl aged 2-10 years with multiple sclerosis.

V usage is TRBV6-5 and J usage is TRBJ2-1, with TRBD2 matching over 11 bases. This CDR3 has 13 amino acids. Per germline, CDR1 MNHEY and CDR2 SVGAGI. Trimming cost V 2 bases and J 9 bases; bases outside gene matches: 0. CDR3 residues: CASSYGTSGEQFF. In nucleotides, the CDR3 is TGTGCCAGCAGTTACGGGACTAGCGGTGAGCAGTTCTTC.

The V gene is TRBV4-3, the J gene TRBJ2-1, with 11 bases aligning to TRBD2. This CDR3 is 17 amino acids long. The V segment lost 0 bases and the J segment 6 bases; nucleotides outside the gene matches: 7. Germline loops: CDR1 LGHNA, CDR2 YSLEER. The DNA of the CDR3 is TGCGCCAGCAGCCAAGATCGGGTAGCGGGGGGGCCCAATGAGCAGTTCTTC. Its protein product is CASSQDRVAGGPNEQFF.

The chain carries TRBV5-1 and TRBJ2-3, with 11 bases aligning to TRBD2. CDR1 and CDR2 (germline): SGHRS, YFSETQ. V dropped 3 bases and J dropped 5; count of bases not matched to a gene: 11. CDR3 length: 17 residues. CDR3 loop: CASSWTTSGGYEDTQYF. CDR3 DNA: TGCGCCAGCAGCTGGACAACTAGCGGGGGATATGAAGATACGCAGTATTTT.

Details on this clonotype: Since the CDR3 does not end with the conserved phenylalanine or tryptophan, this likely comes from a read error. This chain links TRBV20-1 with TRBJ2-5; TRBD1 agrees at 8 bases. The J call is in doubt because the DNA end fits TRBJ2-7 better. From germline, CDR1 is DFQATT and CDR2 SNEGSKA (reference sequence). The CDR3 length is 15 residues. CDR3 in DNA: TGCAGTGCTAGAGATCCAGCAGGGGGCACGAACGAGCAGTACTTA. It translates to CSARDPAGGTNEQYL.

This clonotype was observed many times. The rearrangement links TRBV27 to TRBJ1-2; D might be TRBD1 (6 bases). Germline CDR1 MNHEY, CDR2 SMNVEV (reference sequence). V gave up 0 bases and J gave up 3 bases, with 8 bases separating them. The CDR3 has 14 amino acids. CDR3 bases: TGTGCCAGCAGTTTATCAGGGGGTTACTATGGCTACACCTTC. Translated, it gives CASSLSGGYYGYTF.

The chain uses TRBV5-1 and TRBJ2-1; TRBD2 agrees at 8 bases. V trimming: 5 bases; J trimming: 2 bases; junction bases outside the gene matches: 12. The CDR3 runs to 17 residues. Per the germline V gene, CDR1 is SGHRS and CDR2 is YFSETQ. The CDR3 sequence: CASRPTGTRSTYNEQFF. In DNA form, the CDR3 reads TGCGCCAGCAGACCTACCGGGACTAGGAGCACCTACAATGAGCAGTTCTTC.

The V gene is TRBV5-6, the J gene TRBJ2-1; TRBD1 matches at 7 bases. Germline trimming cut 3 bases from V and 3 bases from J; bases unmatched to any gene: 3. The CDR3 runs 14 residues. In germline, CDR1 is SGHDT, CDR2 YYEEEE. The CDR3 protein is CASSSGQFYNEQFF. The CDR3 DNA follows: TGTGCCAGCAGCTCGGGACAGTTCTACAATGAGCAGTTCTTC. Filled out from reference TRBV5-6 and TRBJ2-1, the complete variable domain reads DAGVTQSPTHLIKTRGQQVTLRCSPKSGHDTVSWYQQALGQGPQFIFQYYEEEERQRGNFPDRFSGHQFPNYSSELNVNALLLGDSALYLCASSSGQFYNEQFFGPGTRLTVL.

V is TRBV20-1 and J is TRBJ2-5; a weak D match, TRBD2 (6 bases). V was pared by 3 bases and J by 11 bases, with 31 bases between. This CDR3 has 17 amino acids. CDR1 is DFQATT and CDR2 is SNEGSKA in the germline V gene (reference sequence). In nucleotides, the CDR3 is TGCAGTGCTAGGCGTCCAGGGAGGTCGCTAACTGACAATGAGCAGTACTTC. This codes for CSARRPGRSLTDNEQYF.

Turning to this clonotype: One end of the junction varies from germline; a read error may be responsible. The CDR3 DNA reads as TGTGCCGGCAGCCAAGGACTCGACAATGAGCAGTTCTTC. Protein sequence: CAGSQGLDNEQFF. This chain joins TRBV4-2 and TRBJ2-1, with a weak D call TRBD2 (5 bases). The CDR3 contains 13 residues. Germline lookup yields CDR1 LGHNA and CDR2 YNFKEQ.

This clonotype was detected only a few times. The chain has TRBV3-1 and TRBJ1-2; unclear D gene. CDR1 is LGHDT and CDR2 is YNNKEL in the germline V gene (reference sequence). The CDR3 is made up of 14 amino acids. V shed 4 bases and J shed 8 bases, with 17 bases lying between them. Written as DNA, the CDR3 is TGTGCCAGCAGCCCTACCCAGAGGCAGGCCGGCTACACCTTC. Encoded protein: CASSPTQRQAGYTF.

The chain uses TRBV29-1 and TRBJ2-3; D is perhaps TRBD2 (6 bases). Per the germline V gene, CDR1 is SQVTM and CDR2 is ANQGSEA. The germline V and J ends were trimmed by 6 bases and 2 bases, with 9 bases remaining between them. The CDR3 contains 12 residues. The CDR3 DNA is TGCAGCGTGCAGGGACTCACAGATACGCAGTATTTT. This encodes CSVQGLTDTQYF.

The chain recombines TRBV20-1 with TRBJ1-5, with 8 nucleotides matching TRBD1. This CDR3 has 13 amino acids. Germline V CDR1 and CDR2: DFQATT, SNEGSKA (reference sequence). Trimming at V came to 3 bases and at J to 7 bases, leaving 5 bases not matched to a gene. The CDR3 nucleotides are TGCAGTGCTAGTAGGCCAGGGGGCCAGCCCCAGCATTTT. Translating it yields CSASRPGGQPQHF.

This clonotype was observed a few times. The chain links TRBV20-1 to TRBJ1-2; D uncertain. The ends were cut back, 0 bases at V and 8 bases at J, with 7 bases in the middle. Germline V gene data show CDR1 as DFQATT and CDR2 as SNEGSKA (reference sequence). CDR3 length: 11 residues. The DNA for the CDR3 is TGCAGTGCTAGAGATTTGACAGGCTACACCTTC. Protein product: CSARDLTGYTF.

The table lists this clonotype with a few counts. The CDR3 DNA reads as TGTGCCAGCAGCACGACCTTTATTGTCAGCTCCCACTCTGGGGCCAACGTCCTGACTTTC. Protein: CASSTTFIVSSHSGANVLTF. The chain is built from TRBV7-9 and TRBJ2-6; D remains unclear. This CDR3 contains 20 residues. V shed 5 bases and J shed 0 bases, with 23 bases lying between them. Germline V gene data show CDR1 as SEHNR and CDR2 as FQNEAQ (reference sequence). Combining the CDR3 with reference TRBV7-9 and TRBJ2-6 gives the whole variable domain DTGVSQNPRHKITKRGQNVTFRCDPISEHNRLYWYRQTLGQGPEFLTYFQNEAQLEKSRLLSDRFSAERPKGSFSTLEIQRTEQGDSAMYLCASSTTFIVSSHSGANVLTFGAGSRLTVL.

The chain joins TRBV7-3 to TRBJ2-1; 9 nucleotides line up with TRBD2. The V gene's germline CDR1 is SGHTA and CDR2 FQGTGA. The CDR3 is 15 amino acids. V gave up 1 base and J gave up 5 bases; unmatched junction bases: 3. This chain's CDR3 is CASSLMAGGDNEQFF. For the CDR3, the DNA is TGTGCCAGCAGCTTAATGGCGGGAGGGGACAATGAGCAGTTCTTC.

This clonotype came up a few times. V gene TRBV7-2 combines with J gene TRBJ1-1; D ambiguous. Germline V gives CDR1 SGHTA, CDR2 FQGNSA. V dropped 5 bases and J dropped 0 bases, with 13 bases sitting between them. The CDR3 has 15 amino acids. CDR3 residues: CASSPRTDLNTEAFF. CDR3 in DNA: TGTGCCAGCAGCCCCCGCACAGATTTGAACACTGAAGCTTTCTTT.

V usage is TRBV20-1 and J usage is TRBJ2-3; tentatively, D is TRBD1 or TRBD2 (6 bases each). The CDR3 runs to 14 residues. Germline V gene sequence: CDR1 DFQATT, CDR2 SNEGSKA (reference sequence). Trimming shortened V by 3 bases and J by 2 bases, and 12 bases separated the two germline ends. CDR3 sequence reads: CSARHGGNTDTQYF. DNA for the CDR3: TGCAGTGCTAGGCACGGGGGCAACACAGATACGCAGTATTTT.

CDR3 sequence reads: CASSADRVNTEAFF. DNA for the CDR3: TGTGCCAGCAGTGCTGACAGGGTAAACACTGAAGCTTTCTTT. The V call is TRBV12-3 or TRBV12-4, the J call TRBJ1-1; 7 nucleotides match TRBD1. V lost 5 bases to trimming and J lost 2 bases; unmatched junction nucleotides: 5. CDR3 length: 14 amino acids.